These 7 T cell receptor beta chains were sequenced from one sample in a study of shared T cell receptors in the human thymus. The data were produced by immunoSEQ multiplex PCR, yet TCRdb's version contains in-frame clones alone and is incomplete. Among 55,000 to 80,000 clones, about 96% were seen once, and the ten largest hold approximately 0.03%. The sample comprised thymocytes. Receptors were obtained from a human donor.

The chain uses TRBV30 and TRBJ1-5, with a weak D call TRBD1 (5 bases). CDR3 size: 13 residues. V was shortened by 4 bases and J by 6 bases, with 13 bases between the two germline ends. Germline V gene lookup returns CDR1 GTSNPN and CDR2 SVGIG (reference sequence). The CDR3 sequence is CAWTGSRGQPQHF. The CDR3 nucleotides read TGTGCCTGGACAGGGAGTAGGGGTCAGCCCCAGCATTTT.

This clone was counted a single time. The gene calls are TRBV7-2 and TRBJ1-5, with 10 bases lining up with TRBD1. The CDR3 extends over 19 amino acids. Germline CDR1 and CDR2: SGHTA and FQGNSA. The V segment lost 3 bases and the J segment 2 bases; nucleotides outside the gene matches: 13. The CDR3 is CASSLSCDRQGAGNQPQHF. The CDR3 DNA sequence: TGTGCCAGCAGCTTGAGTTGTGATAGACAGGGGGCGGGCAATCAGCCCCAGCATTTT.

This chain uses TRBV10-2 with TRBJ2-3; maybe TRBD2 (5 bases). The CDR3 contains 12 residues. Germline assignment: CDR1 WSHSY and CDR2 SAAADI. V gave up 6 bases and J gave up 5 bases, with 9 bases separating them. CDR3 amino acids: CASRGGGDTQYF. The CDR3 DNA reads TGCGCCAGCAGAGGAGGAGGAGATACGCAGTATTTT.

The chain recombines TRBV20-1 with TRBJ1-2; no firm D call. In germline, CDR1 is DFQATT, CDR2 SNEGSKA (reference sequence). This CDR3 is built from 9 residues. V was clipped by 7 bases and J by 5 bases, with 5 bases between them. The CDR3 nucleotides read TGCAGTGTCCAGTATGGCTACACCTTC. Encoded protein: CSVQYGYTF.

This chain uses TRBV11-2 with TRBJ1-4; possibly TRBD1 for D (6 bases). There are 16 residues in the CDR3. The V end lost 1 base, the J end lost 8 bases, and 17 bases lay between the germline ends. The germline gives CDR1 SGHAT, CDR2 FQNNGV. The CDR3 region is CASSLGSTGRREKLFF. In DNA form, the CDR3 reads TGTGCCAGCAGCTTAGGCTCAACAGGGCGTAGGGAAAAACTGTTTTTT.

This rearrangement joins TRBV14 to TRBJ2-5, with 11 bases aligning to TRBD2. The germline V gene has CDR1 SGHDN and CDR2 FVKESK. J gave up 4 bases and V 4 bases, and 11 bases lay outside the gene matches. CDR3 length equals 17 residues. CDR3 loop: CASSRSRPGLAVETQYF. CDR3 DNA sequence: TGTGCCAGCAGCCGCAGCCGTCCGGGACTAGCGGTAGAGACCCAGTACTTC.

The chain combines TRBV4-3 with TRBJ1-2; 7 bases line up with TRBD1. This CDR3 region has 18 residues. Trimming removed 0 bases from V and 4 bases from J; junction bases left unmatched: 14. CDR1 and CDR2 (germline): LGHNA, YSLEER. The CDR3 DNA is TGCGCCAGCAGCCAAGATTGGACAGGAATAGCCCCCATCTATGGCTACACCTTC. This gives the protein CASSQDWTGIAPIYGYTF.